This T cell receptor (beta chain) was found in a study of cytomegalovirus exposure and HLA in healthy donors (dated by TCRdb to 2016 to 2017). General notes on the study: An earlier analysis of around 600 of the donors reported 276 Gb of sequence data and more than 90 million unique TCR beta sequences from 150 million to 200 million T cells. An early release covering roughly 640 HLA-typed donors comprised about 310 gigabases of sequencing data and approximately 85 million unique TCR sequences. Among the roughly 410 genotyped donors, around 81% belonged to the genetic ancestry cluster associated with self-reported Caucasian donors. The aim of the study was to test whether cataloging public T cell receptors could identify signatures of past pathogen exposure. Using immunosequencing, the study profiled T cell repertoires from roughly 650 subjects and related those repertoires to cytomegalovirus serostatus. In addition to the first cohort of 666 subjects, a separate validation cohort of around 110 different subjects was used. High-throughput TCR immunosequencing, statistical association of individual TCRs with disease status, and machine learning were combined to predict cytomegalovirus infection status. A later analysis re-analyzed previously published TCR beta repertoires from about 600 donors and added high-resolution HLA genotyping to study TCR occurrence patterns. Rather than using new phenotypic data, the later analysis identified candidate immune exposures from TCR beta sequences and from how often those sequences occurred across donors. An earlier analysis of approximately 630 of the donors applied high-throughput TCR beta sequencing to assess whether each TCR beta V gene segment acted as functional or pseudogenic. Alongside the repertoire data, information on donor age, sex, ethnicity and CMV serostatus was compiled. A later genetic analysis took genome-wide SNP genotypes for about three fifths of the 666 donors and used that subset as a discovery cohort. Every repertoire in the discovery cohort had been generated on one and the same sequencing platform. Class I and class II HLA loci were covered by the typing at four-digit resolution. The number of donors typed differed by locus, with about 629-630 for A, B, C, DRB1 and DQB1, roughly 520 for DQA1, about 610 for DPA1, and some 440 for DPB1. Several DR-DQ haplotypes were handled as single units for association and clustering because linkage in the cohort was strong. On average, about 200,000 unique TCR beta nucleotide sequences were sequenced per donor among more than 350 genotyped donors of the cohort, with roughly 18% of those sequences being non-productive. Summary of the overall study and its limitations: The only immune exposure information available for the cohort was CMV serostatus. A few of the identified cytomegalovirus-associated TCR beta chains were confirmed in vitro to be specific for cytomegalovirus antigens. Across donors, most TCR sequences were observed very rarely, whereas some public TCRs were present in many individuals. The study listed 164 TCR beta chains as associated with cytomegalovirus. A later analysis reported that several top co-occurrence clusters appeared linked to parvovirus B19, influenza, CMV and Epstein-Barr virus. According to a later analysis, TCR association rates differed among HLA loci, with DRB1 alleles showing the most associated TCRs and HLA-C alleles showing the fewest. The classifier was reported to diagnose cytomegalovirus status with high specificity and sensitivity in both the original and validation cohorts. The earlier analysis of 587 of the donors excluded 15 to 20 rarely observed V segments, including chromosome 9 orphons, because counts were too low. A group of highly shared sequence variants was considered likely to be a technical artifact of the sequencing pipeline. The authors suggested that the approach could potentially be extended to other disease states and immunological phenotypes. A further reported finding was that TCR beta sequences accurately predicted the HLA-A and HLA-B alleles for most subjects in the first cohort. Some IMGT-functional V segments, including TRBV6-2 and TRBV6-3, could not be told apart with the 87-base-pair reads, so those segments were excluded. A later genetic analysis associated a missense DCLRE1C variant with V-gene and J-gene trimming of TCR beta chains, and an independent cohort replicated the association. A later analysis found that HLA-associated TCR beta chains were more clonally expanded and had lower generation probabilities than equally common non-associated chains. A later genetic analysis reported fewer N-insertions in productive TCRs among donors in an Asian-associated ancestry cluster than the roughly 700-donor mean. In this cohort, only TCR beta chains were sequenced, and detectable features were limited by the absence of alpha or paired-chain data. Because HLA typing was missing for some donors at each locus, association tests included only the typed subset. Presence/absence analyses assumed roughly uniform sequencing depth across donors, an assumption that may not hold. Strong co-occurrence of HLA alleles, especially DR and DQ, made assigning TCR associations to individual alleles difficult. An earlier analysis of 587 of the donors showed that most TCR beta V segments appeared in productive rearrangements either about 90% or about 30% of the time, which broadly matched IMGT annotations. A later analysis found that most CMV-associated TCR beta chains appeared HLA-restricted, with HLA associations seemingly driven largely by CMV exposure. Correlated functional status among segregating V segments might be attributable to linkage disequilibrium, but an unknown experimental factor could not be ruled out. Specific HLA alleles were associated with 15,000 to 20,000 TCR beta sequences at a false discovery rate of 0.05 in a later analysis.

The germline V gene specifies MGHRA as CDR1 and YSYEKL as CDR2. V is clipped by 5 bases and J by 8 bases, and the sequence between their germline boundaries is 15 bases long. Its CDR3 holds 13 amino acids, cysteine through phenylalanine. The sequence is cut down to CDR3 DNA, 39 bases in frame from base 1. The library was made by the immunoSEQ multiplex PCR assay. The multiplex PCR relied on a mix of 60 forward primers for TCR Vbeta segments and 13 reverse primers for TCR Jbeta segments. A multiplex PCR assay on genomic DNA amplified the CDR3 region of rearranged TCR beta genes. On the Illumina HiSeq System, the amplified TCR beta libraries were sequenced as 87-base-pair reads. Under the source paper's analysis protocol: Across the 500 to 850 repertoires, a later analysis counted some 80 million unique TCR beta chains, roughly 11 million of which were shared by at least two donors. Raw reads were error-corrected and collapsed into unique sequences by a nearest-neighbor algorithm in which closely related sequences were merged to remove PCR and sequencing errors. V, D and J gene segments were assigned by aligning CDR3 sequences to IMGT reference sequences. For a sequence to be retained, at least a six-nucleotide match to both a V gene segment and a J gene segment was required. Rearrangements were called productive when the CDR3 lacked stop codons and stayed in frame with V and J; all others were non-productive. CDR3 was defined according to IMGT convention as the region running from the second conserved V-encoded cysteine to the conserved J-encoded phenylalanine. In an earlier analysis of 550 to 650 of the donors, sequences lacking an unambiguous match to a single V gene segment were excluded. In an earlier analysis of 587 of the donors, V segments were called functional above 56.7% productive rearrangements and were called segregating when the between-donor standard deviation exceeded 5%. To diagnose cytomegalovirus status from the catalog of TCR beta chain sequences, a statistical classification framework was built. In a later analysis, TCR nucleotide sequences were compared against IMGT/GENE-DB human TR gene sequences so that V and J genes could be assigned. Using the TCRdist pipeline, a later analysis assigned CDR3 sequences along with most-parsimonious VDJ recombination scenarios. A later analysis defined each TCR beta chain by its CDR3 amino acid sequence plus V-gene family, and excluded reads lacking a unique V-gene family. To address suspected cross-contamination and a sequencing artifact, a later analysis removed a few hundred highly shared, low-generation-probability nucleotide sequences. In a later analysis, a clonal expansion index was calculated for each public chain from normalized within-repertoire ranks of inferred template counts. Generation probabilities in a later analysis came from a VDJ recombination model fitted to out-of-frame rearrangements, and those results were checked against IGoR. A later analysis scored TCR-TCR, TCR-HLA and TCR-CMV co-occurrence with hypergeometric tests, applying a repertoire-size bias correction to TCR pairs. False discovery rates were estimated in a later analysis by permuting HLA or CMV assignments 20 times. In a later analysis, co-occurring TCRs were grouped with DBSCAN, and TCRdist sequence similarity was added when clustering was performed within HLA-allele-positive subsets. Repertoires with fewer than 30,000 or more than 120,000 public chains, plus five repertoires with anomalous nucleotide sharing, were excluded from co-occurrence clustering. Imported from immuneACCESS, the table was reduced by TCRdb to in-frame sequences with V and J called. These copies leave out some clones; in studies compared against another copy, an unresolved V gene accounts for under half, and the cause of the remainder is not known. From that table come the V and J calls and clone size; the DNA was used to work out D and trimming. Within this sample are about 180,000 clones, with more than 65% of them counted one time only. Together, the top ten hold more than 0.95% of the sample.

Remarks on this clone: This clone's antigen is unknown. Qualities for individual bases were not recorded, and no much larger clone is one base off.

The cohort consisted of fewer than 700 healthy bone marrow donors. At the time of sampling, all cohort members were nominally healthy, though unrecorded immune exposures were likely present. The donor was CMV seropositive and belonged to the group of 250 to 300 seropositive cohort members. A peripheral blood sample was collected from each donor, and TCR beta sequencing was performed on peripheral blood mononuclear cells. The Qiagen DNeasy Blood Extraction Kit was used to extract genomic DNA from the blood cell samples. The sequencing input was PBMCs. In this chain, TRBV4-1 is recombined with TRBJ1-2; the D region possibly corresponds to TRBD1 (6 bases align). This clonotype originated in a girl aged 2-10 years in good health and CMV-seropositive. The CDR3 protein sequence reads: CASSDRGAQGYTF. The DNA is TGCGCCAGCAGCGATCGGGGGGCTCAGGGCTACACCTTC.